This TCR beta chain was recorded in a study of blood T cell repertoires in COVID-19. Overall study context: Samples taken during acute and convalescent COVID-19 were collected in the United States, Italy and Spain.

As processed by the authors: How many nucleated cells were present was estimated from reference gene primer amplification. Sequenced by immunoSEQ multiplex PCR; TCRdb stores in-frame clones only, minus some. D and trimming come from the DNA, and the V and J calls and clone size come from that table. Here the sample spans 200,000 or so clones, approximately 80% being singletons. This sequence originates from a human donor in a cohort sampled during active COVID-19. Sequenced input: peripheral blood.

The CDR3 DNA follows: TGCGCCAGCAGCCATCCCTTGCGGGAGGCCTACAATGAGCAGTTCTTC. It specifies CASSHPLREAYNEQFF. The gene calls are TRBV4-1 and TRBJ2-1; 8 bases agree with TRBD2. V lost 3 bases and J lost 2; bases outside the gene matches: 6. Germline assignment: CDR1 MGHRA and CDR2 YSYEKL. The CDR3 spans 16 residues.